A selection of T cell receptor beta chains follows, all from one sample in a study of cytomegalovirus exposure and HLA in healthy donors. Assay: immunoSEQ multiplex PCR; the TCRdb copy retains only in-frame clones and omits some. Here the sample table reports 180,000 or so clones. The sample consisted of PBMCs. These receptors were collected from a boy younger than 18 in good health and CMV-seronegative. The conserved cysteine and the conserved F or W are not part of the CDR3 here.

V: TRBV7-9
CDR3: ASSFDGGRTDTQY

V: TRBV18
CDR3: ASSPIDSYGYT

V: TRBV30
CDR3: AWRAGLGQQYEQY

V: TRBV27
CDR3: ASSPRGGTGDGYT

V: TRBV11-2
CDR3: ASSLDGPFSGRTDTQY

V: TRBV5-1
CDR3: ASSLAQVLAGELF

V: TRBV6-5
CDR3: ASSYGFAGALSPLH

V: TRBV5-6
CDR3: ASSKNRAGELF

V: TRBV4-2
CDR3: ASSHLLKNTEAF

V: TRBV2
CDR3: ASIPYLRASGGVGEQY

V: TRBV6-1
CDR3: ASSEYGGGQWKPSNYGYT

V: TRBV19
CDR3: ASTLGAGTSYNEQF

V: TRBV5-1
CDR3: ASSQDRGNGYT

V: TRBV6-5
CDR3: ASGAQYYGYT

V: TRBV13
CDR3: ASSLGSMRQDSYEQY

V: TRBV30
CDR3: AWSKERGETQY

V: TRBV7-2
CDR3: ASSSSGQGAAYNEQF

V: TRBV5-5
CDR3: ASGLTEGKLF

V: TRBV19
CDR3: ASSISDTEAF